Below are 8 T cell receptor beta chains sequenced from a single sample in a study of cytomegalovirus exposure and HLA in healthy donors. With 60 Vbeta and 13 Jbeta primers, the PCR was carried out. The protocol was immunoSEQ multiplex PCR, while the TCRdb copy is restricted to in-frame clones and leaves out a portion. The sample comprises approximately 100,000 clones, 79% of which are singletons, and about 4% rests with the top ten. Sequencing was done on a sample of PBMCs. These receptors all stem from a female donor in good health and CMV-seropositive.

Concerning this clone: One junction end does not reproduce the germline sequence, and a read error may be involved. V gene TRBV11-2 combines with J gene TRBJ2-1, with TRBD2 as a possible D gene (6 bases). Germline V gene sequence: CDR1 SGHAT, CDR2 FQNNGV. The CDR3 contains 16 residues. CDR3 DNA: TGTGCCAGCAGCCAAGGGGTCGGGGACTCCTTCAATGAGCAGTTCTTC. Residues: CASSQGVGDSFNEQFF. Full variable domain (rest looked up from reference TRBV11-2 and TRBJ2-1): EAGVAQSPRYKIIEKRQSVAFWCNPISGHATLYWYQQILGQGPKLLIQFQNNGVVDDSQLPKDRFSAERLKGVDSTLKIQPAKLEDSAVYLCASSQGVGDSFNEQFFGPGTRLTVL.

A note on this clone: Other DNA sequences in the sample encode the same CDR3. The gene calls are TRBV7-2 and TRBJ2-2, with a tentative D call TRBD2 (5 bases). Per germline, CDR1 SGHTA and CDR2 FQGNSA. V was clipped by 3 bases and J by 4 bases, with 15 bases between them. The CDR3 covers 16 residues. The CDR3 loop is CASSLSQLAGTGELFF. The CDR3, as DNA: TGTGCCAGCAGCTTGTCTCAACTGGCGGGCACCGGGGAGCTGTTTTTT.

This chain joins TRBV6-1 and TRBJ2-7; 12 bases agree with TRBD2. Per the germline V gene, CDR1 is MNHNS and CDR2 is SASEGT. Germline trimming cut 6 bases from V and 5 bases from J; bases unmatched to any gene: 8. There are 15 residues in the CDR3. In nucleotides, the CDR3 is TGTGCCAGCAGCAGACTAGCGGGAGTAGGCCACGAGCAGTACTTC. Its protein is CASSRLAGVGHEQYF.

CDR3 sequence reads: CASSREEGTDTQYF. The CDR3 nucleotides are TGTGCCAGCAGTCGGGAGGAGGGCACAGATACGCAGTATTTT. The rearrangement links TRBV6-4 to TRBJ2-3; 7 nucleotides line up with TRBD2. The CDR3 has 14 residues. With V trimmed by 5 bases and J by 1 base, 3 bases remained unmatched. Germline V lookup: CDR1 MRHNA, CDR2 SNTAGT.

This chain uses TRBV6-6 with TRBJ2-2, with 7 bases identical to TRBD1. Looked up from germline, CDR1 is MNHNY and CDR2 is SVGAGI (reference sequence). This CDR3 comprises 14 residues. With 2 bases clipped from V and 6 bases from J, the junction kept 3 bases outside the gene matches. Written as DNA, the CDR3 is TGTGCCAGCAGTTACCCCGGACAGGCCGGGGAGCTGTTTTTT. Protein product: CASSYPGQAGELFF.

CDR3 bases: TGTGCCTGGATCGGCGGGACCGGCACAGATACGCAGTATTTT. It translates to CAWIGGTGTDTQYF. J is TRBJ2-3 and V is TRBV30; tentatively, D is TRBD2 (6 bases). There are 14 residues in the CDR3. Germline V lookup: CDR1 GTSNPN, CDR2 SVGIG (reference sequence). With 4 bases removed from V and 1 base from J, the gap between germline ends came to 12 bases.

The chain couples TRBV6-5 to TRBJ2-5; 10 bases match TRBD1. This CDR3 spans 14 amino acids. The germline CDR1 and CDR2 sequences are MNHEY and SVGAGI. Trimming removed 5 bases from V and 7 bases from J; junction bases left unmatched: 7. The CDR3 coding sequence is TGTGCCAGCAGTCAACGGACAGGGGGTAGGACCCAGTACTTC. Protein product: CASSQRTGGRTQYF.

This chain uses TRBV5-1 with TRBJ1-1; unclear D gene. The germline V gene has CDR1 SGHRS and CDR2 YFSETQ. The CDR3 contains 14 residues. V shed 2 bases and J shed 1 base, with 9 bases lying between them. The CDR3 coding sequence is TGCGCCAGCAGCTTAGCGGGGTGGAACACTGAAGCTTTCTTT. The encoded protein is CASSLAGWNTEAFF.